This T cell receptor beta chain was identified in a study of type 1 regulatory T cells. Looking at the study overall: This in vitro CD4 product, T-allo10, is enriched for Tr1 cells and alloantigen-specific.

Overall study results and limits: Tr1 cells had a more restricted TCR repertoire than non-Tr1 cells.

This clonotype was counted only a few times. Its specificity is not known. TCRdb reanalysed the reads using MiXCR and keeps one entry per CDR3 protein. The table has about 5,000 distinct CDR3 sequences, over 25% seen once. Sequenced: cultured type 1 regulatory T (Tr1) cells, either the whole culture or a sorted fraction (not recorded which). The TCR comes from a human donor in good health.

CDR3 region: CASITGGAGTGELFF. The CDR3 region has the DNA TGTGCCAGCATCACAGGGGGCGCCGGCACCGGGGAGCTGTTTTTT. The V and J genes are TRBV2 and TRBJ2-2; 9 bases align to TRBD1. The CDR3 contains 15 residues. Germline assignment: CDR1 SNHLY and CDR2 FYNNEI. V gave up 7 bases and J gave up 4 bases; unmatched junction bases: 7.